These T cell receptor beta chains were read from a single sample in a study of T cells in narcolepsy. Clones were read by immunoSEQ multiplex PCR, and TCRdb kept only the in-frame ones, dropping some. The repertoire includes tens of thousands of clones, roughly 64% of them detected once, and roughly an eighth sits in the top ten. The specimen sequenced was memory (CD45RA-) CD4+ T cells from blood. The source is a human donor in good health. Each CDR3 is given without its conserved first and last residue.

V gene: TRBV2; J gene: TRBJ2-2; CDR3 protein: ASSEIQGDTGELF
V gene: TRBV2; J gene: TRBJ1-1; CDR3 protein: ASMTIRGRLGAF
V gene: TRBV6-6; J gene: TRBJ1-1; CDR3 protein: ASSRGGQNTEAF
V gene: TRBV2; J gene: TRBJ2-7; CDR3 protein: ASHPTAGRPYEQY
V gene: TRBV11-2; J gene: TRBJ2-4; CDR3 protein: ASRGLGVAKNIQY
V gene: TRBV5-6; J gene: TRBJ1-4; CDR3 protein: ASSKGRAGRNEKLF
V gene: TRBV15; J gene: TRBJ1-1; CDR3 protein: ATSGGMNTEAF
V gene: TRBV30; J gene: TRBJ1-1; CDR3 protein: AWSELGLTEAF
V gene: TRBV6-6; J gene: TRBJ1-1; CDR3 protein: ASSPIRGMNTEAF
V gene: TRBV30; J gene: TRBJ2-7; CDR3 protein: AWSVRGSLAYEQY
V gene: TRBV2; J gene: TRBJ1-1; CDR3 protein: ASSMDRGANTEAF
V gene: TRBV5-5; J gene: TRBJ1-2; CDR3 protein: ASRAGDSDFNYGYT
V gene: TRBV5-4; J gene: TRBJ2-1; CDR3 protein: ASSLVGRGADEQF
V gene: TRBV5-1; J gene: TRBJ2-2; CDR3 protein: ASTLTGGANTGELF
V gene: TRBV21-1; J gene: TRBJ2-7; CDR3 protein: ASSPRGGGLYEQY
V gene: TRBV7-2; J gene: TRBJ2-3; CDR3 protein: ASSLTYTDTQY
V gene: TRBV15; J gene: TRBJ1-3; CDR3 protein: ATSRSGQGMAGNTIY
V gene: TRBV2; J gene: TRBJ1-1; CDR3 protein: ASRARPESRSEAF
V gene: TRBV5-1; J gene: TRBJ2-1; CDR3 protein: ASSYSSGGYEQF
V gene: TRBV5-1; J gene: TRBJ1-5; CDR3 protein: ASSLDTTQPQH
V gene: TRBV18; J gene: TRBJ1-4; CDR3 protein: ASSPLEGAKLF
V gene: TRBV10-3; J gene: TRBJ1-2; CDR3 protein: AIRGGQTANYGYT
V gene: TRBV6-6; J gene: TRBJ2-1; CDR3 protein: ASTRGDNEQF
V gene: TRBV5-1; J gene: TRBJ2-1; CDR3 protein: ASSYGAGENEQF
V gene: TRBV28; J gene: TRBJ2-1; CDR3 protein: ASRSGLAGQF
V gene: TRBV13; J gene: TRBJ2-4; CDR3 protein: ASSLVDGSTAKNIQY
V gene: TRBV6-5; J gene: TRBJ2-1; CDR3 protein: ASRRTSGSYNEQF
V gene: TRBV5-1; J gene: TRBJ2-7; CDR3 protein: ASSFSSGGVSYEQY
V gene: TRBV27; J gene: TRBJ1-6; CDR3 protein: ASGHGGQHPPLH
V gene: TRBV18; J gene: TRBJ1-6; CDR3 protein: ASSPPNRGDSPLH
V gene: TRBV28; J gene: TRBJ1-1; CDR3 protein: ASTLGWTAF
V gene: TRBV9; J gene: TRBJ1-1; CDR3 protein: ASSAGTLEAF
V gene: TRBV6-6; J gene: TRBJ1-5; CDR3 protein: ASSETYSNQPQH
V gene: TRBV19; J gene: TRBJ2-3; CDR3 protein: ASSMAAGTDTQY
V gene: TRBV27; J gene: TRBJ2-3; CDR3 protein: ASSLFSGGEDTQY
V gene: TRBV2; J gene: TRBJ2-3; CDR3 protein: ASRRLAVSTDTQY
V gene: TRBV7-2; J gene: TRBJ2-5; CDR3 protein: ASSLGRGRETQY
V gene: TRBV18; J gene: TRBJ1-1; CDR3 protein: ASSQGTGGSDTEAF
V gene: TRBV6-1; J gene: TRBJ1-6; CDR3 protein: ASGMGDGNSPLH
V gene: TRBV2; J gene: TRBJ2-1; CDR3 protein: ASSGNTEQF
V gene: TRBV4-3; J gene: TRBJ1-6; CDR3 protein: ASSQGGSSYNSPLH
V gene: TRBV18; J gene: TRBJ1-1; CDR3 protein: ASSQGPGDTEAF
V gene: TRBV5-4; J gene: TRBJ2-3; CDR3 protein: ASSLAGGGTDTQY
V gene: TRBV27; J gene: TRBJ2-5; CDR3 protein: ASSLSPPGGRPETQY
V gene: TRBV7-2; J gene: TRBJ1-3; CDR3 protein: ASSHAGSISGNTIY
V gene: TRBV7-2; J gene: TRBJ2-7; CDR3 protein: ASSVDSYEQY
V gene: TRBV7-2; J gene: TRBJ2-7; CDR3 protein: ASSLSGGQGLPYEQY
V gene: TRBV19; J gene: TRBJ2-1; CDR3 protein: ASSILPRGTSGSTGKNEQF
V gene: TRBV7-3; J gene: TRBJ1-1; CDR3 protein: ASSFFRDGEAF
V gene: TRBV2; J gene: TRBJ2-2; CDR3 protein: ASSIPSLSTGELF
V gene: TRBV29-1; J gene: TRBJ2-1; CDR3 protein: SAGQSMGEQF
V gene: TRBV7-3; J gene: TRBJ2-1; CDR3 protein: ASSIGTGIYNEQF
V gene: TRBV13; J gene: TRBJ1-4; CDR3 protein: ASSRRVDGSVNEKLF
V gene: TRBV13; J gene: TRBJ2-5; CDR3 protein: ASSLTGLGQETQY